What follows is one T cell receptor (beta chain) and its context. Corrective cardiac operations yielded the resected thymus tissue. This entry comes from a study of human thymus T cells. Germline V gene data show CDR1 as MNHNS and CDR2 as SASEGT. The CDR3 length is 18 residues. Trimming pared 2 bases from V and 0 bases from J, leaving 17 bases between. Using immunoSEQ multiplex PCR, the repertoire was profiled, and TCRdb retains in-frame clones only, with some absent. Of around 120,000 clones in the sample, approximately 96% were seen once. This sequence originates from a boy younger than two with a congenital heart defect but otherwise immunologically healthy. The sample consisted of thymus tissue. The J gene is TRBJ1-5, the V gene TRBV6-1; a weak D match, TRBD1 (5 bases). In DNA form, the CDR3 reads TGTGCCAGCAGTGAATGGGGAGCTCGACAGTTTAGCAATCAGCCCCAGCATTTT. Its protein is CASSEWGARQFSNQPQHF.